The next 8 T cell receptor beta chains were all read from a single sample in a study of blood T cell repertoires in COVID-19. TCRdb's table, derived via immunoSEQ multiplex PCR, lists solely in-frame clones and lacks some. This table has around 180,000 clones, about 85% appearing once. Input material: peripheral blood. The receptors were gathered from a person aged 65-85 years with COVID-19, enrolled during active disease.

The chain carries TRBV6-1 and TRBJ1-1, with D uncertain. V gave up 2 bases and J gave up 3 bases, with 16 bases separating them. The CDR3 is 16 residues long. Germline CDR1 reads MNHNS; CDR2 reads SASEGT. The CDR3 region has the DNA TGTGCCAGCAGTGAAAGGTCAGGAAGTGTAGACACTGAAGCTTTCTTT. Translation gives CASSERSGSVDTEAFF.

The rearrangement joins TRBV19 to TRBJ1-2; D may be TRBD1 (5 bases). The germline V and J ends were trimmed by 1 base and 5 bases, with 14 bases remaining between them. Germline V gene lookup returns CDR1 LNHDA and CDR2 SQIVND (reference sequence). The CDR3 totals 15 residues. CDR3 DNA: TGTGCCAGTAGTATAGCAGTGCGGACATCTTATGGCTACACCTTC. This encodes CASSIAVRTSYGYTF.

V and J are TRBV11-2 and TRBJ2-3; D is possibly TRBD2 (6 bases). V was shortened by 5 bases and J by 2 bases, with 14 bases between the two germline ends. Germline-derived CDR1 and CDR2 are SGHAT and FQNNGV. The CDR3 loop spans 15 amino acids. CDR3 sequence: CASSLRLAFTDTQYF. The CDR3 DNA follows: TGTGCCAGCAGCCTCCGTCTAGCGTTCACAGATACGCAGTATTTT.

The chain combines TRBV12-5 with TRBJ1-5; 9 bases align to TRBD1. Unmatched junction bases numbered 16, after V lost 5 bases and J lost 2 bases. This CDR3 comprises 19 residues. Per the germline V gene, CDR1 is LGHNT and CDR2 is FRNRAP. In nucleotides, the CDR3 is TGTGCTAGTGGTCACCCAGGGCCGACAGGGGGGTACGGCAATCAGCCCCAGCATTTT. It encodes CASGHPGPTGGYGNQPQHF. Looking up the rest from reference TRBV12-5 and TRBJ1-5 gives the full variable domain: DARVTQTPRHKVTEMGQEVTMRCQPILGHNTVFWYRQTMMQGLELLAYFRNRAPLDDSGMPKDRFSAEMPDATLATLKIQPSEPRDSAVYFCASGHPGPTGGYGNQPQHFGDGTRLSIL.

The chain employs TRBV7-6 and TRBJ2-2; possible D gene TRBD2, 6 bases. There are 18 residues in the CDR3. CDR1 is SGHVS, CDR2 FNYEAQ, per germline. Trimming took off 3 bases at V and 3 bases at J, with 20 bases between the two ends. DNA of the CDR3: TGTGCCAGCAGCTTGGGTCTGGGGGGATCTGATGACACCGGGGAGCTGTTTTTT. Protein sequence: CASSLGLGGSDDTGELFF.

This chain uses TRBV14 with TRBJ2-1, with TRBD2 identical over 11 bases. This CDR3 spans 15 amino acids. From germline, CDR1 is SGHDN and CDR2 FVKESK. The ends lost 4 bases at V and 7 bases at J; junction bases unmatched: 6. The CDR3 DNA is TGTGCCAGCAGCCCCACTAGCGGGGGAAGGAATGAGCAGTTCTTC. Protein product: CASSPTSGGRNEQFF. Full variable domain (rest looked up from reference TRBV14 and TRBJ2-1): EAGVTQFPSHSVIEKGQTVTLRCDPISGHDNLYWYRRVMGKEIKFLLHFVKESKQDESGMPNNRFLAERTGGTYSTLKVQPAELEDSGVYFCASSPTSGGRNEQFFGPGTRLTVL.

This clone showed up just once. One end of the junction does not line up with germline, which may come from a read error. The chain couples TRBV10-3 to TRBJ1-1, with 8 bases that match TRBD1. CDR3 size: 14 residues. The germline CDR1 and CDR2 sequences are ENHRY and SYGVKD. The CDR3, as DNA: TGTGCCATCAGTGTTCAGGGGGCGAACTCTGAAGCTTTCTTT. Translating it yields CAISVQGANSEAFF.

The gene calls are TRBV7-2 and TRBJ2-7; 7 nucleotides line up with TRBD1. CDR3 length: 15 residues. V lost 4 bases to trimming and J lost 0 bases; unmatched junction nucleotides: 6. The germline V gene encodes CDR1 SGHTA and CDR2 FQGNSA. CDR3 sequence reads: CASSYGTASSYEQYF. The CDR3 nucleotides read TGTGCCAGCAGCTACGGGACAGCGAGCTCCTACGAGCAGTACTTC. Looking up the rest from reference TRBV7-2 and TRBJ2-7 gives the full variable domain: GAGVSQSPSNKVTEKGKDVELRCDPISGHTALYWYRQSLGQGLEFLIYFQGNSAPDKSGLPSDRFSAERTGGSVSTLTIQRTQQEDSAVYLCASSYGTASSYEQYFGPGTRLTVT.